The source of this TCR beta chain is a study of molecular identifiers for immune sequencing clone quantification. Many counts were recorded for this clonotype. Naive CD8 T cells were picked out by sorting for CD8+CD4-CCR7+CD45RA+. Libraries of bulk TCR were made by previously described methods (with listed TCR primers). TCRdb re-analysed the PCR reads in MiXCR, keeping a single row per CDR3 protein. The sample lists more than 450,000 distinct CDR3 sequences, around 21% occurring once. The CDR3 extends over 15 amino acids. V was trimmed by 4 bases and J by 4 bases, leaving 16 bases between them. CDR1 is SEHNR and CDR2 is FQNEAQ in the germline V gene (reference sequence).

This chain connects TRBV7-9 to TRBJ1-1; D gene ambiguous. Sequencing was done on a sample of naive CD8+ T cells from blood, with Jurkat cell RNA spiked in. Subset specified: FACS-sorted CD8+CD4-CCR7+CD45RA+ naive T cells. The receptor was isolated from a human donor in good health. Some libraries in this study had Jurkat cell RNA spiked in. This chain's CDR3 is CASSSLFGLGTEAFF. DNA for the CDR3: TGTGCCAGCAGCTCTTTGTTTGGGTTGGGCACTGAAGCTTTCTTT.